This TCR beta chain is from a study of cytomegalovirus exposure and HLA in healthy donors. Points on this clone: Its target is not known.

Study-level points and caveats: Associated with cytomegalovirus, according to the listing, were 150 to 200 TCR beta chains. Available immune exposure information was restricted to CMV serostatus only.

Unmatched junction bases numbered 1, after V lost 7 bases and J lost 3 bases. The CDR3 covers 14 residues. Germline V gene sequence: CDR1 LNHNV, CDR2 YYDKDF (reference sequence). PCR was performed using 60 Vbeta and 13 Jbeta primers. Clones were read by immunoSEQ multiplex PCR, and TCRdb kept only the in-frame ones, dropping some. The table records 120,000 or so clones, around 75% of them present only once. V and J are TRBV15 and TRBJ2-2; 11 bases map to TRBD1. Source material: PBMCs. The sequence was obtained from a woman between 50 and 59 years old in good health and CMV-seronegative. CDR3 bases: TGTGCCACCAAGGACAGGGGGCACACCGGGGAGCTGTTTTTT. Translation: CATKDRGHTGELFF.